The clone carrying this TCR beta chain is classed as medium-sized. The antigen is not known. The CDR3 is made up of 15 amino acids. V shed 3 bases and J shed 3 bases, with 15 bases lying between them. Germline CDR1 reads SGHTA; CDR2 reads FQGNSA. Template came from bulk tumor genomic DNA, at roughly 610 ng per sample. Taken during surgery, several biopsies per primary tumor were spaced as far apart as possible within the tumor mass. These patients got curative surgery after being newly diagnosed with untreated non-small cell lung cancer. Donors comprised newly diagnosed non-small cell lung cancer patients undergoing surgery with curative intent. Multiplex PCR amplified TCR beta CDR3 with 32 V and 13 J primers. TCRdb called the multiplex PCR reads again in MiXCR, with one record for every CDR3 protein. The data contain fewer than 25,000 distinct CDR3 sequences, roughly 29% of them singletons. The record originates from a study of immune heterogeneity within non-small cell lung tumors. Findings of the study overall: Identical dominant CDR3 beta clonotypes were found repeatedly across the tumor sites of a single patient, and these appeared alongside high-frequency clones that were unique to particular tumor locations. Local T-cell clonality tracked moderately but significantly with local tumor mutational burden, giving an R of about 0.34. Each patient largely had their own distinct set of high-frequency T-cell receptor beta clonotypes.

The sequence was collected from a man aged 35-49 years with non-small cell lung cancer. The chain joins TRBV7-2 to TRBJ2-7; the D gene is possibly TRBD2 (6 bases). Source material: lung tumor tissue. The CDR3 DNA reads TGTGCCAGCAGCTTGGGAGCGGGCAACCTCTACGAGCAGTACTTC. Protein sequence: CASSLGAGNLYEQYF.